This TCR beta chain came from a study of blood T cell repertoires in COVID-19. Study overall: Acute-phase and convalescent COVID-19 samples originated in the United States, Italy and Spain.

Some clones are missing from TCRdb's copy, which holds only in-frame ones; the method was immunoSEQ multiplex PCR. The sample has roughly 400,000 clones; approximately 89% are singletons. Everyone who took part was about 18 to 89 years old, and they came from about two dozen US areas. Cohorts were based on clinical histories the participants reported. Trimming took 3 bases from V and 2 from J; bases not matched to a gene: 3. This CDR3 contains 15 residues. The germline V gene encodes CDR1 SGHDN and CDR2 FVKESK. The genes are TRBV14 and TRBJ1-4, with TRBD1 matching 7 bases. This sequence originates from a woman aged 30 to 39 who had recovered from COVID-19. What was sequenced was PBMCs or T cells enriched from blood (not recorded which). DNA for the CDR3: TGTGCCAGCAGCCACTTAGGGGGCACTAATGAAAAACTGTTTTTT. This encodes CASSHLGGTNEKLFF.